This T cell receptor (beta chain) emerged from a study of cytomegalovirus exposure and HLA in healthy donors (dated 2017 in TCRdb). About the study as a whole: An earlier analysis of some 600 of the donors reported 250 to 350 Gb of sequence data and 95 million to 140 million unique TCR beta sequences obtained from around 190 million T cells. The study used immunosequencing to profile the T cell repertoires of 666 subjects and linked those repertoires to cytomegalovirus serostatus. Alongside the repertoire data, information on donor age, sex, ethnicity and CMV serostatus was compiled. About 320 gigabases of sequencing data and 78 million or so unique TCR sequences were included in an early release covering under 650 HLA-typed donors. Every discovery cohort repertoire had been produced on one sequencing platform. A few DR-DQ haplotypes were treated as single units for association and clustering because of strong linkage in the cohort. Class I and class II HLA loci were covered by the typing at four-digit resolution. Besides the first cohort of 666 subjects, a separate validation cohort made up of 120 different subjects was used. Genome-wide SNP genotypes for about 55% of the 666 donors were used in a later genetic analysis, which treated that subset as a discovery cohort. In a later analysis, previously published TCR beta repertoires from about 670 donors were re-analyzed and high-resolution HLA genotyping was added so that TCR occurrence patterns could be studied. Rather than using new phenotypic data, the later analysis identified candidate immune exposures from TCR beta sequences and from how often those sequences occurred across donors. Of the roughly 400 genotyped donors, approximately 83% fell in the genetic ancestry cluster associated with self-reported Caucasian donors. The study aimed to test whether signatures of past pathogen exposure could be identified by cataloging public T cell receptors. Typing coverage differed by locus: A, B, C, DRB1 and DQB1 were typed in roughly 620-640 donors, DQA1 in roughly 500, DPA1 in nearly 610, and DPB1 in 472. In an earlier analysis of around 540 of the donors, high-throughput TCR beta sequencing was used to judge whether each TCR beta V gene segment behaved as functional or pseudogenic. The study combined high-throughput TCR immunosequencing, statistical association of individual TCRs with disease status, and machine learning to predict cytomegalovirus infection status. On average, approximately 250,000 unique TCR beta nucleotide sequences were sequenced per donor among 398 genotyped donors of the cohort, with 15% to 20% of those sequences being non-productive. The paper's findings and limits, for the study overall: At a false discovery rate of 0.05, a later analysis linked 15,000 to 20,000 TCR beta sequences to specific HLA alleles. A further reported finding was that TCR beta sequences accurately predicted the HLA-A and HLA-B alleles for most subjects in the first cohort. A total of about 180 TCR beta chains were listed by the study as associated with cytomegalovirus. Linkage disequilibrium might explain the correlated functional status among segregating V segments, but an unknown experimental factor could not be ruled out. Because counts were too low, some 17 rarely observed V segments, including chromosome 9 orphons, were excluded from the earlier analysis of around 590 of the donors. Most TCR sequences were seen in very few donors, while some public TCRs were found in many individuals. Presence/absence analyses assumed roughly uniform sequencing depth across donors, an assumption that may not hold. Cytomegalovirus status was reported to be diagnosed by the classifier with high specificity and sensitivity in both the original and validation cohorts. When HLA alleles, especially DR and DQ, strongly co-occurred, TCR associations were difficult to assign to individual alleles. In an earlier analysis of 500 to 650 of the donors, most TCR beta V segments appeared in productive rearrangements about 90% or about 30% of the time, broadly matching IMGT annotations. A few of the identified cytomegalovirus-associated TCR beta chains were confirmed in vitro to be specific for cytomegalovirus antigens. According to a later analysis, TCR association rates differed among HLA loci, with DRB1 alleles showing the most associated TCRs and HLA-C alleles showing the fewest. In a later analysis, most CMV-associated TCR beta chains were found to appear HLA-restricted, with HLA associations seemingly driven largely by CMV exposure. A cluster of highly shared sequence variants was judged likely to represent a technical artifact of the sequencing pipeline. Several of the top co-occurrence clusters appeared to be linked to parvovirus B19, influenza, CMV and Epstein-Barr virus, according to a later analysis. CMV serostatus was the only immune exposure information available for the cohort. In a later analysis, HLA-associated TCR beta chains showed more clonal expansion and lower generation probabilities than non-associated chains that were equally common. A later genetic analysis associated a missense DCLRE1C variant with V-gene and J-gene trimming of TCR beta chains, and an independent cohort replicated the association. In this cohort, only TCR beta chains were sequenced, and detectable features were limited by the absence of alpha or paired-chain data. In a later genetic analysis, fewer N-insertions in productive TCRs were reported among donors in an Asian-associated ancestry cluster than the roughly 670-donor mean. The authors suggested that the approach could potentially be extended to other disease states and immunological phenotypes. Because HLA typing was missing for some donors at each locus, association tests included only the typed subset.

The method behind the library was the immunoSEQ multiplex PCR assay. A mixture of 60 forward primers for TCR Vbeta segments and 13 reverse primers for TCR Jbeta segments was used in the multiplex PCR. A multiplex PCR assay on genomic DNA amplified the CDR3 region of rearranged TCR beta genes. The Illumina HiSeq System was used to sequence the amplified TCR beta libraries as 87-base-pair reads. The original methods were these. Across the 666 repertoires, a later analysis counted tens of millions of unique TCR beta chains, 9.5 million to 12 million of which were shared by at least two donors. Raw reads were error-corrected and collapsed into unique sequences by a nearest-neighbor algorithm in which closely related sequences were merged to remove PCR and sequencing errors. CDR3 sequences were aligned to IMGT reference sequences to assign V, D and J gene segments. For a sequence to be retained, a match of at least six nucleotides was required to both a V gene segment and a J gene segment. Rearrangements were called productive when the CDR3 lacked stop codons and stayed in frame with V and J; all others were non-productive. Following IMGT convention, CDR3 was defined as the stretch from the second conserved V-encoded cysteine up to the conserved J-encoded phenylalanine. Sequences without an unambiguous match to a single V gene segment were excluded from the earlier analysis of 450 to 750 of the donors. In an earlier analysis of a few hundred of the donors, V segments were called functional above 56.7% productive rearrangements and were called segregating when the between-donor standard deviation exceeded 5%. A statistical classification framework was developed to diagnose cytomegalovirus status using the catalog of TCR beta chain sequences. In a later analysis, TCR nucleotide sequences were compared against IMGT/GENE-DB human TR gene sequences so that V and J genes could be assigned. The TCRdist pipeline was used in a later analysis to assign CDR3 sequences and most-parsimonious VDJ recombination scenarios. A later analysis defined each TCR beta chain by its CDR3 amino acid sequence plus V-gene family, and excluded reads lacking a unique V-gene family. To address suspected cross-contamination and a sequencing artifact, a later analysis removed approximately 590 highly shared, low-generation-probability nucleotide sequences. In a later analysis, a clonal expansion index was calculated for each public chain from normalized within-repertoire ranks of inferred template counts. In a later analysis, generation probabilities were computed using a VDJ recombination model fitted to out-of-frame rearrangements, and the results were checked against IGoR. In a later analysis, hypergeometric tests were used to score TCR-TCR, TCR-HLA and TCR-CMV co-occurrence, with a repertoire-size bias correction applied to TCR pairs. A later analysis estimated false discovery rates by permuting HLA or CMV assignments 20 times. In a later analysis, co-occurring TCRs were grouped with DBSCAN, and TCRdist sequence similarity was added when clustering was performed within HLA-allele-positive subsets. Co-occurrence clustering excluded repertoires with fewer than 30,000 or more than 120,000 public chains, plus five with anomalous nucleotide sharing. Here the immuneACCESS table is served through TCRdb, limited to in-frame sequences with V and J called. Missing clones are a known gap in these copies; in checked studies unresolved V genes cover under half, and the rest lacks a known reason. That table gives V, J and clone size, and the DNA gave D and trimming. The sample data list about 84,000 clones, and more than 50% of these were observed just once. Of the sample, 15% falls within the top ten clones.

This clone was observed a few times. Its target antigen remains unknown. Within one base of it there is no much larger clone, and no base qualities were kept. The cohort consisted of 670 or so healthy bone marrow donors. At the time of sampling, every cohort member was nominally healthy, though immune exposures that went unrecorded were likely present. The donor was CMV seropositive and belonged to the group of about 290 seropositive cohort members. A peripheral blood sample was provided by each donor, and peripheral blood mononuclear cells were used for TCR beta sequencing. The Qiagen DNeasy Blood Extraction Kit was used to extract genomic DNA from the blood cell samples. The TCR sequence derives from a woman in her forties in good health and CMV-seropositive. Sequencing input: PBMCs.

The CDR3 region reads CASSLFGDRDNGYTF. The DNA sequence reads TGTGCCAGCAGTTTGTTTGGGGACAGGGATAATGGCTACACCTTC. Here the chain combines TRBV6-5 and TRBJ1-2; the central 9 bases match TRBD1. Reading the germline V gene gives CDR1 MNHEY and CDR2 SVGAGI. For this chain, trimming is 4 bases at the V end and 6 bases at the J end, and the number of junction bases without a gene match is 9. The CDR3 contains 15 residues, cysteine and phenylalanine counted. Of the read, only the CDR3 DNA is kept; its 45 bases are in frame from base 1.